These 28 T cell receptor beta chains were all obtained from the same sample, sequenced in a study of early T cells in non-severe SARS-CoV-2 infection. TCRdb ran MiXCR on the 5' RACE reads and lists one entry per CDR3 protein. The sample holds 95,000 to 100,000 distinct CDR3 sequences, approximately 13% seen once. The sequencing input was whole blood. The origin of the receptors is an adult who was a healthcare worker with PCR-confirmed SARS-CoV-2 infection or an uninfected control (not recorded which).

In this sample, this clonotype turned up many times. The DNA of the CDR3 is TGTGCCAGCAGACCAAAGGAACATTACACCTTC. Translated, it gives CASRPKEHYTF. The chain employs TRBV7-2 and TRBJ1-2; D not certain. Trimming removed 6 bases at V and 11 bases at J, with 13 bases between. This CDR3 has 11 residues. CDR1 is SGHTA, CDR2 FQGNSA, per germline. The full variable domain, rest sourced from reference TRBV7-2 and TRBJ1-2, is GAGVSQSPSNKVTEKGKDVELRCDPISGHTALYWYRQSLGQGLEFLIYFQGNSAPDKSGLPSDRFSAERTGGSVSTLTIQRTQQEDSAVYLCASRPKEHYTFGSGTRLTVV.

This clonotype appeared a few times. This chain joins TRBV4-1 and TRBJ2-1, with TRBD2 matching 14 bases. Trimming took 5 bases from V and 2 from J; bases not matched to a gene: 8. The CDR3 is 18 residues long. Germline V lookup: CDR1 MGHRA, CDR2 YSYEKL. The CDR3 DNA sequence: TGCGCCAGCAGCTCACGGACTAGCGGGGGGCCCACCTACAATGAGCAGTTCTTC. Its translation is CASSSRTSGGPTYNEQFF.

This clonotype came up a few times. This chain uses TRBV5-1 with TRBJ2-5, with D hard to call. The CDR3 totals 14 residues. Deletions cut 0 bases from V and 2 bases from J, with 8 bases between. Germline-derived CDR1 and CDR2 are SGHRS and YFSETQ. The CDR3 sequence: CASSLDGEQETQYF. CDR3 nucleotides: TGCGCCAGCAGCTTGGACGGAGAACAAGAGACCCAGTACTTC.

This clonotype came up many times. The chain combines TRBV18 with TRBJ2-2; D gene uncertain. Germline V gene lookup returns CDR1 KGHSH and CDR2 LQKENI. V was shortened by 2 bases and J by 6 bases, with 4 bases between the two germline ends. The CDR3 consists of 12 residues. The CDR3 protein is CASSPSAGELFF. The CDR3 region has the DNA TGTGCCAGCTCACCATCGGCCGGGGAGCTGTTTTTT.

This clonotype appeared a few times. CDR3 nucleotide sequence: TGCAGCGTTGAACTACAGGTGTCCTACAATGAGCAGTTCTTC. Residues: CSVELQVSYNEQFF. The rearrangement links TRBV29-1 to TRBJ2-1, with D perhaps matching TRBD1 (5 bases). This CDR3 is built from 14 residues. Deletions cut 2 bases from V and 1 base from J, with 9 bases between. Germline assignment: CDR1 SQVTM and CDR2 ANQGSEA.

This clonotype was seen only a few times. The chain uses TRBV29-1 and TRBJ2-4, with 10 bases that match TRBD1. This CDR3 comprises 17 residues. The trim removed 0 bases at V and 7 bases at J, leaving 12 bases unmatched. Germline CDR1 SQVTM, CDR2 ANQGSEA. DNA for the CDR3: TGCAGCGTTGAAGATTGGGTGACAGGGGGCGCGAAGAACATTCAGTACTTC. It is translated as CSVEDWVTGGAKNIQYF.

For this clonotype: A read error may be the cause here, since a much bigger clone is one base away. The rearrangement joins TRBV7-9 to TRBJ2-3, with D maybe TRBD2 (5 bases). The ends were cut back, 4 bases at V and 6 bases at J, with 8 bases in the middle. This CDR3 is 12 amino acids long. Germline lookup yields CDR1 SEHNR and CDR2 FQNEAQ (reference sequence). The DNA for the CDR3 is TGTGCCAGCAGCTGGGAGCCGGATACGCAGTATTTT. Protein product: CASSWEPDTQYF. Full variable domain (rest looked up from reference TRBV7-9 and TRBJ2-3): DTGVSQNPRHKITKRGQNVTFRCDPISEHNRLYWYRQTLGQGPEFLTYFQNEAQLEKSRLLSDRFSAERPKGSFSTLEIQRTEQGDSAMYLCASSWEPDTQYFGPGTRLTVL.

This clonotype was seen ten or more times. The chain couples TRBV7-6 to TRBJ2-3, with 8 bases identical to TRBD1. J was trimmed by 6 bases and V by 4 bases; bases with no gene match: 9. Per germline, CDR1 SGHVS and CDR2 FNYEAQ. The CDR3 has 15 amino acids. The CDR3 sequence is CASSSRTGRVDTQYF. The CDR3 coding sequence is TGTGCCAGCAGCTCGAGGACAGGGCGGGTTGATACGCAGTATTTT. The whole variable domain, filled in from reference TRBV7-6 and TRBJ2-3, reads GAGVSQSPRYKVTKRGQDVALRCDPISGHVSLYWYRQALGQGPEFLTYFNYEAQQDKSGLPNDRFSAERPEGSISTLTIQRTEQRDSAMYRCASSSRTGRVDTQYFGPGTRLTVL.

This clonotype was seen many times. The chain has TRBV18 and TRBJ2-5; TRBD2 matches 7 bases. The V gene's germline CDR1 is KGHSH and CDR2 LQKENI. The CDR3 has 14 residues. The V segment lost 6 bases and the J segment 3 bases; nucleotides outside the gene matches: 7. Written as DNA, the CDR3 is TGTGCCAGCTCCTCGGGACTACTTAAAGAGACCCAGTACTTC. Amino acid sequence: CASSSGLLKETQYF.

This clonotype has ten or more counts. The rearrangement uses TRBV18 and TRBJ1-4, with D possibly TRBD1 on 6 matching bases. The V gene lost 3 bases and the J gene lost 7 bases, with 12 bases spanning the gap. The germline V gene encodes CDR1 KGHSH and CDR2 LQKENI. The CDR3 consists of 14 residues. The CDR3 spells CASSPDRTSEKLFF. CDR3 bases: TGTGCCAGCTCACCCGACAGGACGAGTGAAAAACTGTTTTTT.

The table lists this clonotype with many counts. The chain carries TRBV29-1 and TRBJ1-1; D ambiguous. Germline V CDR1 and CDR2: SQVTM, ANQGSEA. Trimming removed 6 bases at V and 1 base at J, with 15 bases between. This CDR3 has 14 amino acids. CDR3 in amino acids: CSVRMVTENTEAFF. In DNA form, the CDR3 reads TGCAGCGTGAGGATGGTGACGGAGAACACTGAAGCTTTCTTT.

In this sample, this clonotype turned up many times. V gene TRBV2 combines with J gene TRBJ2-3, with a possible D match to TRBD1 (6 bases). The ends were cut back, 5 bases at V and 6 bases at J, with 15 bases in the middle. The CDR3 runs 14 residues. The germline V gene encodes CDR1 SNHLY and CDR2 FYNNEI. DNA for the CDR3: TGTGCCAGCAGTCGGGACACGACGGGTGATACGCAGTATTTT. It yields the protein CASSRDTTGDTQYF.

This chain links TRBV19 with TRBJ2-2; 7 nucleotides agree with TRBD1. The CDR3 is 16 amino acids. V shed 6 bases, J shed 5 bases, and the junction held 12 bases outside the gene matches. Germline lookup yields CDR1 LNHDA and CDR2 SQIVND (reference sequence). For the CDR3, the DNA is TGTGCCAGTAGAGCTTCCGGGACAGTCTCGACCGGGGAGCTGTTTTTT. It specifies CASRASGTVSTGELFF.

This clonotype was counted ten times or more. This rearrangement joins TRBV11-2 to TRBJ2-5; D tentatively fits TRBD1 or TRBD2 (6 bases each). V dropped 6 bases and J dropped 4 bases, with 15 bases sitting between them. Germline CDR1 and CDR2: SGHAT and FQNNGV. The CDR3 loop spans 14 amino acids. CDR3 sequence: CASREQGRGETQYF. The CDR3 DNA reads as TGTGCCAGCAGGGAGCAGGGGCGGGGAGAGACCCAGTACTTC.

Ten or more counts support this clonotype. The CDR3 DNA follows: TGTGCCAGCAGTCTAGGGGACGCAGGGGGCTACACCTTC. Protein: CASSLGDAGGYTF. The rearrangement joins TRBV28 to TRBJ1-2, with D possibly TRBD1 on 5 matching bases. V lost 5 bases and J 8 bases, leaving 15 bases between the germline ends. Per germline, CDR1 MDHEN and CDR2 SYDVKM. The CDR3 totals 13 residues.

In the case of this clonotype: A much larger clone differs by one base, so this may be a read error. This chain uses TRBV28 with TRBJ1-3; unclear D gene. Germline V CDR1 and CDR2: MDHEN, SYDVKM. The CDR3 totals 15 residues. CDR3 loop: CASSTTTPSRNTIYF. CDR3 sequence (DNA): TGTGCCAGCAGCACTACCACCCCCTCTCGAAACACCATATATTTT.

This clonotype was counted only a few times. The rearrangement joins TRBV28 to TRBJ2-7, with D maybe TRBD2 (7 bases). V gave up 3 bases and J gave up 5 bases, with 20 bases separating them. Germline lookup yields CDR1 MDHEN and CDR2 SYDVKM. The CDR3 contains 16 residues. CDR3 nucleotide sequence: TGTGCCAGCAGTTTCTCCCCCCGGGGGGCCGGGCACGAGCAGTACTTC. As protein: CASSFSPRGAGHEQYF.

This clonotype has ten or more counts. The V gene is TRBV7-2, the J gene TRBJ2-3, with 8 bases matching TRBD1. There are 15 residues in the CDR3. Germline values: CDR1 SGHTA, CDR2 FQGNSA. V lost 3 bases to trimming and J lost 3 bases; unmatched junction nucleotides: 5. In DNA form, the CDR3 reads TGTGCCAGCAGCTTCTCGCAGGGGGCAACAGATACGCAGTATTTT. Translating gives CASSFSQGATDTQYF.

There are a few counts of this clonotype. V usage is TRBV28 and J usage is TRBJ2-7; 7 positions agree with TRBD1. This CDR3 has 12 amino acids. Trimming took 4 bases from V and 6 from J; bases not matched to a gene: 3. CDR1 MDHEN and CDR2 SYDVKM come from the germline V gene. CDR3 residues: CASSSTGPEQYF. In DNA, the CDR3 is TGTGCCAGCAGTTCGACAGGGCCCGAGCAGTACTTC. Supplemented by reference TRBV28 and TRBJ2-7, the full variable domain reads DVKVTQSSRYLVKRTGEKVFLECVQDMDHENMFWYRQDPGLGLRLIYFSYDVKMKEKGDIPEGYSVSREKKERFSLILESASTNQTSMYLCASSSTGPEQYFGPGTRLTVT.

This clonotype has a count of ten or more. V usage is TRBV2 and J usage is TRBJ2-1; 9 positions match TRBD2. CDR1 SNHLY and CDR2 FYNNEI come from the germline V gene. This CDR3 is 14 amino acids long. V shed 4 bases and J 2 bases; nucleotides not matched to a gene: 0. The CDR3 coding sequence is TGTGCCAGCAGTGGCGGGGGGGCCTACAATGAGCAGTTCTTC. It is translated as CASSGGGAYNEQFF.

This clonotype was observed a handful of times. DNA for the CDR3: TGTGCCAGCAGTTCCGACAGCCCACCCGACTACGAGCAGTACTTC. It is translated as CASSSDSPPDYEQYF. This chain joins TRBV6-6 and TRBJ2-7, with D possibly being TRBD1 (5 bases). V was trimmed by 4 bases and J by 3 bases, leaving 16 bases between them. CDR3 size: 15 residues. Per the germline V gene, CDR1 is MNHNY and CDR2 is SVGAGI (reference sequence).

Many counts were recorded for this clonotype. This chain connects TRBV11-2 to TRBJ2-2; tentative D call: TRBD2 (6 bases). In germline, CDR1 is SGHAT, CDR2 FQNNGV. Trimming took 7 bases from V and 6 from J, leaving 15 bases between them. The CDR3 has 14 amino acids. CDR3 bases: TGTGCCAGCACCTTCAAAAGCGGGCCCGGGGAGCTGTTTTTT. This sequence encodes CASTFKSGPGELFF. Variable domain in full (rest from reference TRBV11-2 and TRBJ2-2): EAGVAQSPRYKIIEKRQSVAFWCNPISGHATLYWYQQILGQGPKLLIQFQNNGVVDDSQLPKDRFSAERLKGVDSTLKIQPAKLEDSAVYLCASTFKSGPGELFFGEGSRLTVL.

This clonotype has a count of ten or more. The CDR3 spells CASSQGIVETQYF. CDR3 DNA sequence: TGCGCCAGCAGCCAAGGAATAGTGGAGACCCAGTACTTC. The chain employs TRBV4-1 and TRBJ2-5; D remains unclear. V dropped 1 base and J dropped 5 bases, with 8 bases sitting between them. From germline, CDR1 is MGHRA and CDR2 YSYEKL. CDR3 length: 13 residues.

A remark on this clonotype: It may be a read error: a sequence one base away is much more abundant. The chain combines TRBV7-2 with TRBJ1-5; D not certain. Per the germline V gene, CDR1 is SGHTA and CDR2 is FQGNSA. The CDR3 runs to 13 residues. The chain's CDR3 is CASSSGRHQLQHF. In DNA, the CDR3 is TGTGCCAGCAGCAGCGGACGGCATCAGCTCCAGCATTTT.

CDR3 region: CASSPNSPGTGGNQPQHF. DNA of the CDR3: TGTGCCAGCTCACCAAACTCGCCTGGGACAGGCGGGAATCAGCCCCAGCATTTT. The chain has TRBV18 and TRBJ1-5; 8 bases are a match to TRBD1. This CDR3 is 18 amino acids long. Germline V CDR1 and CDR2: KGHSH, LQKENI. J was trimmed by 4 bases and V by 2 bases; bases with no gene match: 13.

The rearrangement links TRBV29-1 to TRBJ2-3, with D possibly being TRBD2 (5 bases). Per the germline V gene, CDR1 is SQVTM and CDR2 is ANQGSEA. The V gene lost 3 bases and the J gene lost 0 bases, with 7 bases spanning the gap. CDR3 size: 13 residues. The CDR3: CSVDGISTDTQYF. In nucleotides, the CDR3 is TGCAGCGTTGACGGGATTAGCACAGATACGCAGTATTTT.

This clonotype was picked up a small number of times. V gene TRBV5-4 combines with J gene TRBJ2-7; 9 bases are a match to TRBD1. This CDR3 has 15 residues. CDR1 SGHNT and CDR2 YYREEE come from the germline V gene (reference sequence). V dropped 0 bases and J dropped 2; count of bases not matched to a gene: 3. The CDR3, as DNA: TGTGCCAGCAGCTTGGGGACAGGGGCTACCTACGAGCAGTACTTC. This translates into CASSLGTGATYEQYF.

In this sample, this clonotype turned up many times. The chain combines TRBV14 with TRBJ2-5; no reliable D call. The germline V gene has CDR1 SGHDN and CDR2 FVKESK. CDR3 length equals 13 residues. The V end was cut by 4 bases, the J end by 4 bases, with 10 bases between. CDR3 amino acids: CASSLWRGETQYF. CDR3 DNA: TGTGCCAGCAGCCTTTGGAGAGGAGAGACCCAGTACTTC.